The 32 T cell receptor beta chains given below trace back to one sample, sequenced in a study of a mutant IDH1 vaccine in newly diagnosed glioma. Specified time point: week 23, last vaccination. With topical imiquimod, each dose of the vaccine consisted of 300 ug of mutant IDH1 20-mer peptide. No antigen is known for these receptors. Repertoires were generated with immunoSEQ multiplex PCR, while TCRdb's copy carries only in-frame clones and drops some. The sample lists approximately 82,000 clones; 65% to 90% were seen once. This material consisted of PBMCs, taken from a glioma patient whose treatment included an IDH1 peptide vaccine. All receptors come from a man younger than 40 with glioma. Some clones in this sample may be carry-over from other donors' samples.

CDR3 nucleotides: TGCAGCGTCCAGGGGATCTCCTACGAGCAGTACTTC. Translation: CSVQGISYEQYF. The rearrangement links TRBV29-1 to TRBJ2-7, with D perhaps matching TRBD1 (6 bases). The germline V gene encodes CDR1 SQVTM and CDR2 ANQGSEA. The CDR3 runs 12 residues. Trimming removed 6 bases from V and 0 bases from J, with 9 bases in between.

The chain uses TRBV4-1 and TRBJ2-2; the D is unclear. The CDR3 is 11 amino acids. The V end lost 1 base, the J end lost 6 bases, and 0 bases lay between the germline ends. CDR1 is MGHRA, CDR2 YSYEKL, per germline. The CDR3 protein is CASSQAGELFF. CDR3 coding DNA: TGCGCCAGCAGCCAAGCCGGGGAGCTGTTTTTT.

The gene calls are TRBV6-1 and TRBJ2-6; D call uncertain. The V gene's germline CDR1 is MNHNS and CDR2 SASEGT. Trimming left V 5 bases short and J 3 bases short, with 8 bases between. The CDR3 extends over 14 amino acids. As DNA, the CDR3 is TGTGCCAGCAGTACCTGGGGTGGGGCCAACGTCCTGACTTTC. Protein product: CASSTWGGANVLTF.

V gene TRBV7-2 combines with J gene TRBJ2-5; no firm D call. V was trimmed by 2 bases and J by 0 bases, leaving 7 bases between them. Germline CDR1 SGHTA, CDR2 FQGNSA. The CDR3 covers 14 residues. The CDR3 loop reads CASSLMGYQETQYF. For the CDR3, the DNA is TGTGCCAGCAGCTTAATGGGGTACCAAGAGACCCAGTACTTC. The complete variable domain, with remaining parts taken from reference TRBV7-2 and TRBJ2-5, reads GAGVSQSPSNKVTEKGKDVELRCDPISGHTALYWYRQSLGQGLEFLIYFQGNSAPDKSGLPSDRFSAERTGGSVSTLTIQRTQQEDSAVYLCASSLMGYQETQYFGPGTRLLVL.

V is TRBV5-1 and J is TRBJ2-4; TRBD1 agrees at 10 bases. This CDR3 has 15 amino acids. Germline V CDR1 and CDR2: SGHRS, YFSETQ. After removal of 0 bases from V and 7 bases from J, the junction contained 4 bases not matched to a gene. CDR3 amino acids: CASSLAGTGANIQYF. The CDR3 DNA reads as TGCGCCAGCAGCTTGGCCGGGACAGGGGCGAACATTCAGTACTTC.

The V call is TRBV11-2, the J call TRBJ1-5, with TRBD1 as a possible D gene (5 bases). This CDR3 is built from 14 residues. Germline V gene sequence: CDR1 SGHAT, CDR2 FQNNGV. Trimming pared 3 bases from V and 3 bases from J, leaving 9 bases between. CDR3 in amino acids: CASSLGGTNQPQHF. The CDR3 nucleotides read TGTGCCAGCAGCTTGGGTGGGACCAATCAGCCCCAGCATTTT.

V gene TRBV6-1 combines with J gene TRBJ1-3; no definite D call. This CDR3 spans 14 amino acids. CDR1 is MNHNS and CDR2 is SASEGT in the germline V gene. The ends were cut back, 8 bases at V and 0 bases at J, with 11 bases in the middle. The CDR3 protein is CASSDGYSGNTIYF. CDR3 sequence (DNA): TGTGCCAGCTCTGACGGTTACTCTGGAAACACCATATATTTT.

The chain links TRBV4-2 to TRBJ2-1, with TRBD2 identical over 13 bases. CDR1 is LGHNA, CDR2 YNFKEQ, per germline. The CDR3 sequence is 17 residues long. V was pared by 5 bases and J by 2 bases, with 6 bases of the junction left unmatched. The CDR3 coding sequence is TGTGCCAGCAGCTGGATGGGACTAGCGGGACCCTACAATGAGCAGTTCTTC. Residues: CASSWMGLAGPYNEQFF.

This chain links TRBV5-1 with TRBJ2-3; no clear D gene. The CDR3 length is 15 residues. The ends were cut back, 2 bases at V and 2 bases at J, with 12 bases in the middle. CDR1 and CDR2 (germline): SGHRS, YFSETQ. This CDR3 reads CASSFHEINTDTQYF. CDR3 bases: TGCGCCAGCAGCTTCCACGAGATAAACACAGATACGCAGTATTTT.

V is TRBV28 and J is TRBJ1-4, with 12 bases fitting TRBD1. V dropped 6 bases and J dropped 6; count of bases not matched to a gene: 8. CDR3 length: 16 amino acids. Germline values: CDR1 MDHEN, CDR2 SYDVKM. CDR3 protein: CASRPRDRGRYEKLFF. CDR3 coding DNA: TGTGCCAGCAGGCCCCGGGACAGGGGGCGGTATGAAAAACTGTTTTTT.

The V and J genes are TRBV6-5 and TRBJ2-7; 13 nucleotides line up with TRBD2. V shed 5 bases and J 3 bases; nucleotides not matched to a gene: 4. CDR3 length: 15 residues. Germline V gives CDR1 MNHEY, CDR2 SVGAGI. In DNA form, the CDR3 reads TGTGCCAGCAGTACCGGGACTAGCGGGGTCTACGAGCAGTACTTC. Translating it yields CASSTGTSGVYEQYF.

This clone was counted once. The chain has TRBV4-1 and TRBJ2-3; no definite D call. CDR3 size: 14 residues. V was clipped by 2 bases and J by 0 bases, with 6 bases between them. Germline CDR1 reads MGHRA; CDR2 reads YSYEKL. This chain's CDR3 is CASSQRVSTDTQYF. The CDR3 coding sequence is TGCGCCAGCAGCCAACGGGTTAGCACAGATACGCAGTATTTT.

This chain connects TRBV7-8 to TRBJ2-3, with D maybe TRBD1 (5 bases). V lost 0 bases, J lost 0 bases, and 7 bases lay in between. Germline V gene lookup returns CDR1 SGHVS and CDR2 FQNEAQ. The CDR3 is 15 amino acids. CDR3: CASSLAPGSTDTQYF. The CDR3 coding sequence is TGTGCCAGCAGCTTAGCGCCAGGGAGCACAGATACGCAGTATTTT. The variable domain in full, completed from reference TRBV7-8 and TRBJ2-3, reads GAGVSQSPRYKVAKRGQDVALRCDPISGHVSLFWYQQALGQGPEFLTYFQNEAQLDKSGLPSDRFFAERPEGSVSTLKIQRTQQEDSAVYLCASSLAPGSTDTQYFGPGTRLTVL.

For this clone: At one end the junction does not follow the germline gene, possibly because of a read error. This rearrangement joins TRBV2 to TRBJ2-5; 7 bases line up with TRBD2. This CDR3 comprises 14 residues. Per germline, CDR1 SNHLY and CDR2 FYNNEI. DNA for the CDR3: TGTGCCAGCAGGGAAGCGGGGATACAAGAGACCCAGTACTTC. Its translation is CASREAGIQETQYF.

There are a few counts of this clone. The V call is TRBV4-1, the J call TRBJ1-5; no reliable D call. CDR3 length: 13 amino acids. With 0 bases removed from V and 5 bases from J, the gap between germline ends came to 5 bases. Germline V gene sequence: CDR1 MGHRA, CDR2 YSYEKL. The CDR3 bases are TGCGCCAGCAGCCAAGATATATATCAGCCCCAGCATTTT. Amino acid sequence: CASSQDIYQPQHF.

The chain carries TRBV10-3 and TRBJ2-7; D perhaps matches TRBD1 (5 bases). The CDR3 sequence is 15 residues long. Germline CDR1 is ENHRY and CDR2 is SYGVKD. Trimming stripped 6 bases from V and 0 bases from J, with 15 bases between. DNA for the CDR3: TGTGCCATCAGCCTCGGACAAAGAGGCTCCTACGAGCAGTACTTC. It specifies CAISLGQRGSYEQYF.

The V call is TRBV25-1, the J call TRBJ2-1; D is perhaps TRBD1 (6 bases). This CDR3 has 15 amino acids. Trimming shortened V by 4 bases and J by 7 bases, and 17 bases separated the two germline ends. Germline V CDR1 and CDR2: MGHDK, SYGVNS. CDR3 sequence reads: CASSARIRGSNEQFF. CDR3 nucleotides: TGTGCCAGCAGTGCCCGAATTAGGGGGTCGAATGAGCAGTTCTTC.

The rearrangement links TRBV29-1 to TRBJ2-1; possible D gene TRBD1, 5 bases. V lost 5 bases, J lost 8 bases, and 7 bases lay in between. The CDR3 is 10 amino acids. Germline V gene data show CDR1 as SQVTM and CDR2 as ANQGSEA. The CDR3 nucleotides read TGCAGCGTTCAGGGCTATGAGCAGTTCTTC. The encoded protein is CSVQGYEQFF.

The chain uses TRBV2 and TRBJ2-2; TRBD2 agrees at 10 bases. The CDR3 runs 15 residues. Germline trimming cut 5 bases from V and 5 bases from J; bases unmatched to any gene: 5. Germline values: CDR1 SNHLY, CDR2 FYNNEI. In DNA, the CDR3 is TGTGCCAGCAGTCCTAGCGGGAGCGGTACCGGGGAGCTGTTTTTT. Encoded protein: CASSPSGSGTGELFF.

This CDR3 reads CASSTPGTAYEQYF. CDR3 DNA sequence: TGTGCCAGCAGTACACCCGGGACTGCTTACGAGCAGTACTTC. The chain joins TRBV28 to TRBJ2-7, with D possibly matching TRBD2 (6 bases). Germline values: CDR1 MDHEN, CDR2 SYDVKM. This CDR3 contains 14 residues. Deletions cut 5 bases from V and 4 bases from J, with 15 bases between.

The CDR3 is CASSPQVPTWGSDGYTF. CDR3 nucleotide sequence: TGTGCCAGCTCACCTCAGGTCCCCACATGGGGCTCGGATGGCTACACCTTC. This chain uses TRBV18 with TRBJ1-2, with a weak D call TRBD1 (5 bases). This CDR3 has 17 residues. Germline lookup yields CDR1 KGHSH and CDR2 LQKENI. Trimming left V 3 bases short and J 6 bases short, with 23 bases between.

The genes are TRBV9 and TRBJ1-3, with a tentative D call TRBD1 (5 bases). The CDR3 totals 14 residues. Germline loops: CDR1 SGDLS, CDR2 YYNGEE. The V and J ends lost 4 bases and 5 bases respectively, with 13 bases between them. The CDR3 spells CASSQTQARNTIYF. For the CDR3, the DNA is TGTGCCAGCAGCCAAACACAGGCTCGAAACACCATATATTTT.

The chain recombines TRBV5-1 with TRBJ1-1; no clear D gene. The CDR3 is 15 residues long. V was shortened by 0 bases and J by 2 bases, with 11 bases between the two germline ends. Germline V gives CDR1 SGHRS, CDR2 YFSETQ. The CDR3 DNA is TGCGCCAGCAGCTTGGCTCTAGCAGGCAACACTGAAGCTTTCTTT. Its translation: CASSLALAGNTEAFF.

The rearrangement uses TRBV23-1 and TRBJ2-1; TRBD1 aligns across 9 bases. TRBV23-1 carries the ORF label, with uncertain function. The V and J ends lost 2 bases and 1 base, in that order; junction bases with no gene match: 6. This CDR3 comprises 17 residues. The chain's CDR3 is CASSQMVDRGSYNEQFF. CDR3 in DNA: TGCGCCAGCAGTCAAATGGTGGACAGGGGATCCTACAATGAGCAGTTCTTC.

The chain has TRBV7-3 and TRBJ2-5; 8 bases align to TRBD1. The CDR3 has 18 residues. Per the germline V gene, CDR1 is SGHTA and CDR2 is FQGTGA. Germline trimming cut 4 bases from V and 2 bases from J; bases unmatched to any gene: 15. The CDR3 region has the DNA TGTGCCAGCAGCTCGACGTCGGGACAGGTCTCACAGCAAGAGACCCAGTACTTC. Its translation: CASSSTSGQVSQQETQYF.

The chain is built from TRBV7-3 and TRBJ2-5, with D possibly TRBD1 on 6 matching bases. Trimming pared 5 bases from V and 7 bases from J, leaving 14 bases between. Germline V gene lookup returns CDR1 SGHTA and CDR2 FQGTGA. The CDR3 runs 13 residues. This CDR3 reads CASSPGQGLTQYF. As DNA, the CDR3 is TGTGCCAGCAGCCCCGGGCAGGGGTTGACCCAGTACTTC.

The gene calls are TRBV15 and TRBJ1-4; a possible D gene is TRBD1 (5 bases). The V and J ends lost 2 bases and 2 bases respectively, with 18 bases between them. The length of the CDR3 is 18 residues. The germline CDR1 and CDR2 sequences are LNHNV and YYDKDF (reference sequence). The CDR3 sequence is CATSRSKAGRPTNEKLFF. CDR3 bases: TGTGCCACCAGCAGATCGAAGGCAGGGAGGCCTACTAATGAAAAACTGTTTTTT. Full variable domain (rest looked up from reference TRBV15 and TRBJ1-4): DAMVIQNPRYQVTQFGKPVTLSCSQTLNHNVMYWYQQKSSQAPKLLFHYYDKDFNNEADTPDNFQSRRPNTSFCFLDIRSPGLGDTAMYLCATSRSKAGRPTNEKLFFGSGTQLSVL.

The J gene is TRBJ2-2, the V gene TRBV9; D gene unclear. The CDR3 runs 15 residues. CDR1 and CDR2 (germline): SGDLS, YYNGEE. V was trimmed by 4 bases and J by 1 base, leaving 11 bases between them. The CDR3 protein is CASSPRSLNTGELFF. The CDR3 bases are TGTGCCAGCAGCCCCCGTAGCCTGAACACCGGGGAGCTGTTTTTT.

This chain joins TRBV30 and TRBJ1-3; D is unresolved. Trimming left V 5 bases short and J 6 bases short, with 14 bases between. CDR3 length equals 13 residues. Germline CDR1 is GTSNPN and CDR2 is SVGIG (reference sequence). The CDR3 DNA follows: TGTGCCTGGGATATCCGCGAGCCAAACACCATATATTTT. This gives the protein CAWDIREPNTIYF.

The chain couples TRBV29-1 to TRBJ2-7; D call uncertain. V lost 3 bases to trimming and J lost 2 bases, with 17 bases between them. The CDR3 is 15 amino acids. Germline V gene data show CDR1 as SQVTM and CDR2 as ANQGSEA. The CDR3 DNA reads TGCAGCGTTGAGGCCGGCTTCCCCGACACCTACGAGCAGTACTTC. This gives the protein CSVEAGFPDTYEQYF.

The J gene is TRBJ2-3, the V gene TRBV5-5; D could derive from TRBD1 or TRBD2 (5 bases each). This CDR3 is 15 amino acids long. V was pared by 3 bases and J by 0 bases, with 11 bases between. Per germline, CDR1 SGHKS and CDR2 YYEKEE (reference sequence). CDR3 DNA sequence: TGTGCCAGCAGCTGGGACGGTACTAGCACAGATACGCAGTATTTT. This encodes CASSWDGTSTDTQYF.

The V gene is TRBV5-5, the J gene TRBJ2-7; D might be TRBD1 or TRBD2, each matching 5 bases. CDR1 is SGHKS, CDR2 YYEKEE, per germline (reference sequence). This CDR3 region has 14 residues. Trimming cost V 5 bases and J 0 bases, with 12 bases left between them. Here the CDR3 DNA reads TGTGCCAGCAGGCCGGGACCCAGCTCCTACGAGCAGTACTTC. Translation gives CASRPGPSSYEQYF.